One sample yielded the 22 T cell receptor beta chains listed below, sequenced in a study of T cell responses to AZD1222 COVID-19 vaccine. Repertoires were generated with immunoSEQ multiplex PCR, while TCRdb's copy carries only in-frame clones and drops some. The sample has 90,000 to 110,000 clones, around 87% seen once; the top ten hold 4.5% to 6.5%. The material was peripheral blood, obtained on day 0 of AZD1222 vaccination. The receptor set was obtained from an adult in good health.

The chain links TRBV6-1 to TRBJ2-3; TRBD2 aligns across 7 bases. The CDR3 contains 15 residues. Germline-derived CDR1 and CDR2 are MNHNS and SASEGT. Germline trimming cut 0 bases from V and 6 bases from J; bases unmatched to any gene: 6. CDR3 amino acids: CASSEAGWGGDTQYF. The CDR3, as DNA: TGTGCCAGCAGTGAAGCCGGATGGGGGGGGGATACGCAGTATTTT.

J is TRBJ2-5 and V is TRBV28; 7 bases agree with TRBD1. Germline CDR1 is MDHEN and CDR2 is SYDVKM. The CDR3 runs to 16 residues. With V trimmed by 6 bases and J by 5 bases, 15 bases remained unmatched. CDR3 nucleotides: TGTGCCAGCAGGGCGGGCCTGGGCAGGGGGAAGGAGACCCAGTACTTC. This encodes CASRAGLGRGKETQYF.

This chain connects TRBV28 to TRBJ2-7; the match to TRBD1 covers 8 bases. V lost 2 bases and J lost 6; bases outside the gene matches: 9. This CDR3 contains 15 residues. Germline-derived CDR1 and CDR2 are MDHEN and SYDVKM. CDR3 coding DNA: TGTGCCAGCAGTTTACCTACCCGACAGGGGAGCGAGCAGTACTTC. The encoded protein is CASSLPTRQGSEQYF. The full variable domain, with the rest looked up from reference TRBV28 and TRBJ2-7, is DVKVTQSSRYLVKRTGEKVFLECVQDMDHENMFWYRQDPGLGLRLIYFSYDVKMKEKGDIPEGYSVSREKKERFSLILESASTNQTSMYLCASSLPTRQGSEQYFGPGTRLTVT.

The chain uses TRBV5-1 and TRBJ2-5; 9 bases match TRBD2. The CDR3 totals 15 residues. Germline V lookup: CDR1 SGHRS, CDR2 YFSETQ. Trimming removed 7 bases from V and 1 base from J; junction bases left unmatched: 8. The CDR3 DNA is TGCGCCAGCCATATGGGTAGCGGGGGCCAAGAGACCCAGTACTTC. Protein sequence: CASHMGSGGQETQYF.

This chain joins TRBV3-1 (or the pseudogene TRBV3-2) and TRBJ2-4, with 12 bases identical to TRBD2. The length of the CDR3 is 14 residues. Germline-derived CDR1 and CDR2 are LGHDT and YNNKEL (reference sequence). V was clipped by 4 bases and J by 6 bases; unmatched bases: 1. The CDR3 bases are TGTGCCAGCAGCCTGACTAGCGGGGGAAACATTCAGTACTTC. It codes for CASSLTSGGNIQYF.

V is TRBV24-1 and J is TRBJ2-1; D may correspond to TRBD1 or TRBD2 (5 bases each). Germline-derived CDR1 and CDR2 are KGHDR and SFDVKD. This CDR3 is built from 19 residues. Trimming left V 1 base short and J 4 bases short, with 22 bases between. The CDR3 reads CATSDLGAGTSGVYNEQFF. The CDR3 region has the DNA TGTGCCACCAGTGATTTAGGAGCAGGGACGAGCGGAGTATACAATGAGCAGTTCTTC.

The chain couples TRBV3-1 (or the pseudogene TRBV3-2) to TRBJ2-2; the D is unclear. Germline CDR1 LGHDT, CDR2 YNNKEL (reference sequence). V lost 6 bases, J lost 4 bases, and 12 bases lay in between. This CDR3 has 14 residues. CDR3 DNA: TGTGCCAGCAGTCCCGTGGTGGGCACCGGGGAGCTGTTTTTT. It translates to CASSPVVGTGELFF.

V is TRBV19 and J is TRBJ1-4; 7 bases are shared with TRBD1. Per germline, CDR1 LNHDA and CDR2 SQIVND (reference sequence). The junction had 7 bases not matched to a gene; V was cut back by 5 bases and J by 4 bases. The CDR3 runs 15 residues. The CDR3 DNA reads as TGTGCCAGTAGTTCCGACCGGGACAGTAATGAAAAACTGTTTTTT. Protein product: CASSSDRDSNEKLFF.

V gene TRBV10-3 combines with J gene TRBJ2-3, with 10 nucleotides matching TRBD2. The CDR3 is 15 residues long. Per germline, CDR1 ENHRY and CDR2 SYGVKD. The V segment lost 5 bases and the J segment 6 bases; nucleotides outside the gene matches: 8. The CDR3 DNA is TGTGCCATCAGTACCCAGCGGGAGGGCCCGGATACGCAGTATTTT. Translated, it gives CAISTQREGPDTQYF.

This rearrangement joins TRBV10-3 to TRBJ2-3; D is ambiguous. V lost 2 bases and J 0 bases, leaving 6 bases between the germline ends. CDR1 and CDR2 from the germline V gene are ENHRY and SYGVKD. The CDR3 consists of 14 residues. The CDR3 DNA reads TGTGCCATCAGTGAGATGGATAGCACAGATACGCAGTATTTT. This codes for CAISEMDSTDTQYF.

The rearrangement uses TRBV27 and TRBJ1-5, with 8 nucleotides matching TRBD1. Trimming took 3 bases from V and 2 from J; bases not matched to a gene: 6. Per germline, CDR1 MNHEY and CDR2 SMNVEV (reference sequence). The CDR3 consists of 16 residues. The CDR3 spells CASSLLSTGGNQPQHF. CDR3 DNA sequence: TGTGCCAGCAGTTTGCTGTCGACAGGGGGCAATCAGCCCCAGCATTTT.

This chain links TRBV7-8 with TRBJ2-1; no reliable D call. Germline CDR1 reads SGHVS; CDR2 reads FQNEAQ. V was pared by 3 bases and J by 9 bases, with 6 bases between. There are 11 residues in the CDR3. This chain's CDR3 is CASSFNGEQFF. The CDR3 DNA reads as TGTGCCAGCAGCTTTAACGGTGAGCAGTTCTTC.

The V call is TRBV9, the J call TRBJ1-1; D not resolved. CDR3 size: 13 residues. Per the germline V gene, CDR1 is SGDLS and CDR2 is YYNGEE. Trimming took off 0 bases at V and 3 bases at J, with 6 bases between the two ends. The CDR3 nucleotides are TGTGCCAGCAGCGTAGAGAGTCACACTGAAGCTTTCTTT. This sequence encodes CASSVESHTEAFF.

CDR3 bases: TGTGCCACCGGAGTAGTTGGAGGGGAGCTGTTTTTT. Residues: CATGVVGGELFF. The chain couples TRBV24-1 to TRBJ2-2, with no clear D. The V gene's germline CDR1 is KGHDR and CDR2 SFDVKD. The CDR3 extends over 12 amino acids. V was cut by 9 bases and J by 8 bases, with 12 bases left in between.

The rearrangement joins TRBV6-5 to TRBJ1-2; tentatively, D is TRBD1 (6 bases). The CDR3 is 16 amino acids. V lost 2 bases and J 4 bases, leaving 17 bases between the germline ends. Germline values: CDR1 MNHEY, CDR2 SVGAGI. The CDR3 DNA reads TGTGCCAGCAGTTACAATGCCAGGGGCTCCTCCTATGGCTACACCTTC. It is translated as CASSYNARGSSYGYTF.

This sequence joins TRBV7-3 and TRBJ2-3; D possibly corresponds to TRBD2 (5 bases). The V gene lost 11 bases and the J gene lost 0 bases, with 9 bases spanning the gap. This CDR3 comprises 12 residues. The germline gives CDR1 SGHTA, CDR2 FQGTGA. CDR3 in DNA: TGTGCCCCCCCGGGGAGCACAGATACGCAGTATTTT. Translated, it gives CAPPGSTDTQYF.

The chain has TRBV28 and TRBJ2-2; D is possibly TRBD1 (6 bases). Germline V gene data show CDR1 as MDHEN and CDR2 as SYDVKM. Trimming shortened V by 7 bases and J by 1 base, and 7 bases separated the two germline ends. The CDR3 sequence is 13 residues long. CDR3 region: CASTGVNTGELFF. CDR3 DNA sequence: TGTGCCAGCACAGGGGTGAACACCGGGGAGCTGTTTTTT.

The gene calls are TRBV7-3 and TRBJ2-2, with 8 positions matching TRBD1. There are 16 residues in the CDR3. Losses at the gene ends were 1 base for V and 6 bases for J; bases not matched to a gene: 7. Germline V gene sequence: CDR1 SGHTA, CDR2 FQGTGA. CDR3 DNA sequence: TGTGCCAGCAGCTTAAGCGGACAGGGTTTGGCCGGGGAGCTGTTTTTT. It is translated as CASSLSGQGLAGELFF.

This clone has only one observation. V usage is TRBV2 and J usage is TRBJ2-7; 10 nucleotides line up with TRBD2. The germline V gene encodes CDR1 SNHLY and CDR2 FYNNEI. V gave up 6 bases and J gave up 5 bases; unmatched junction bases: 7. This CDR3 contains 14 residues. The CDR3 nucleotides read TGTGCCAGCAGGACCGGGACTAGCGACCACGAGCAGTACTTC. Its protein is CASRTGTSDHEQYF.

CDR3 nucleotides: TGTGCCAGCAGTTCCGGAGGGTGGGAGACCCAGTACTTC. Its translation: CASSSGGWETQYF. The chain couples TRBV28 to TRBJ2-5; D possibly corresponds to TRBD2 (6 bases). Between the trimmed V and J ends, which lost 4 bases and 5 bases, there was a span of 11 bases. This CDR3 comprises 13 residues. Per the germline V gene, CDR1 is MDHEN and CDR2 is SYDVKM.

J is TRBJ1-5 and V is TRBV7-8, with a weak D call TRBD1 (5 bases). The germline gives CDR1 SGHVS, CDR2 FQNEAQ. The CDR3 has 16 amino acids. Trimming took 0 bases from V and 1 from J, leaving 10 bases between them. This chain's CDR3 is CASSLASWTSNQPQHF. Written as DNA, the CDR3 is TGTGCCAGCAGCTTAGCCTCGTGGACAAGCAATCAGCCCCAGCATTTT.

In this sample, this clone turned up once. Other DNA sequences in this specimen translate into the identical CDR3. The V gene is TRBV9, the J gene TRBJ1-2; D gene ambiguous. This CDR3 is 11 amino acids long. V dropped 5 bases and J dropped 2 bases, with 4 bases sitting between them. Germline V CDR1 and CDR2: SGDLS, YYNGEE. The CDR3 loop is CASRGNYGYTF. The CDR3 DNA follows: TGTGCCAGCAGGGGCAACTATGGCTACACCTTC. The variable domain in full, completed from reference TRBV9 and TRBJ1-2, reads DSGVTQTPKHLITATGQRVTLRCSPRSGDLSVYWYQQSLDQGLQFLIQYYNGEERAKGNILERFSAQQFPDLHSELNLSSLELGDSALYFCASRGNYGYTFGSGTRLTVV.